A single sample gave rise to the 6 T cell receptor beta chains below, sequenced in a study of metastatic and nonmetastatic thyroid tumors. TCRdb used MiXCR to call clones anew from the PCR reads. Among approximately 38,000 clones, 25% to 30% were seen once, and the ten largest hold 8% to 10%. Thyroid surgery took place with no prior treatment in any patient. The sample was blood. Receptors originate from a female donor with papillary thyroid cancer or a benign thyroid nodule (not recorded which). Some clones in this sample may be carry-over from other donors' samples.

The chain employs TRBV6-1 and TRBJ1-6; the D gene is possibly TRBD1 (5 bases). The CDR3 length is 15 residues. Between the trimmed V and J ends, which lost 0 bases and 7 bases, there was a span of 10 bases. Germline CDR1 and CDR2: MNHNS and SASEGT. CDR3 region: CASSEAAGSNSPLHF. The CDR3 DNA sequence: TGTGCCAGCAGTGAAGCGGCAGGGTCAAATTCACCCCTCCACTTT.

This clone has only a few counts. The CDR3 spells CASSGTLLNLNTGELFF. The DNA of the CDR3 is TGTGCCAGCAGTGGGACACTGCTTAACCTGAACACCGGGGAGCTGTTTTTT. The chain uses TRBV2 and TRBJ2-2; D might be TRBD1 (5 bases). Per the germline V gene, CDR1 is SNHLY and CDR2 is FYNNEI. V was pared by 4 bases and J by 1 base, with 16 bases between. CDR3 length equals 17 residues.

This clone was detected many times. The same CDR3 is also encoded by other DNA sequences in this sample. This chain uses TRBV20-1 with TRBJ2-5; 11 bases match TRBD2. The CDR3 loop spans 16 amino acids. The germline V gene has CDR1 DFQATT and CDR2 SNEGSKA (reference sequence). Unmatched junction bases numbered 5, after V lost 2 bases and J lost 0 bases. The CDR3 loop reads CSARHPSGGYQETQYF. CDR3 sequence (DNA): TGCAGTGCTAGACACCCTAGCGGGGGGTACCAAGAGACCCAGTACTTC.

At least ten counts were recorded for this clone. The chain joins TRBV5-4 to TRBJ1-2; D gene ambiguous. The CDR3 is made up of 14 amino acids. Trimming shortened V by 4 bases and J by 5 bases, and 15 bases separated the two germline ends. Germline assignment: CDR1 SGHNT and CDR2 YYREEE (reference sequence). Here the CDR3 DNA reads TGTGCCAGCAGCCCACCAACCCCTGGTTATGGCTACACCTTC. Protein product: CASSPPTPGYGYTF. The full variable domain, completed using reference TRBV5-4 and TRBJ1-2, is ETGVTQSPTHLIKTRGQQVTLRCSSQSGHNTVSWYQQALGQGPQFIFQYYREEENGRGNFPPRFSGLQFPNYSSELNVNALELDDSALYLCASSPPTPGYGYTFGSGTRLTVV.

This clone was seen at least ten times. The chain carries TRBV12-3 or TRBV12-4 and TRBJ2-1; D uncertain. V dropped 6 bases and J dropped 9 bases, with 18 bases sitting between them. The CDR3 length is 14 residues. The CDR3 loop reads CASSSLDGSREQFF. The CDR3 DNA follows: TGTGCCAGCAGCTCCTTAGATGGGTCGCGTGAGCAGTTCTTC.

Only a few counts were recorded for this clone. This chain uses TRBV27 with TRBJ1-1, with D maybe TRBD1 (5 bases). The V end lost 3 bases, the J end lost 4 bases, and 15 bases lay between the germline ends. Germline V gene sequence: CDR1 MNHEY, CDR2 SMNVEV (reference sequence). The CDR3 runs 15 residues. This CDR3 reads CASSFGGVGSTEAFF. The CDR3, as DNA: TGTGCCAGCAGTTTCGGGGGAGTAGGATCCACTGAAGCTTTCTTT.